This is a list of T cell receptor beta chains from one sample in a study of prognosis after radiotherapy for stage I lung cancer. TCRdb redid the calling of the multiplex PCR reads with MiXCR, one entry per CDR3 protein. This sample carries approximately 28,000 distinct CDR3 sequences, roughly 40% of them seen once, and the ten largest clones take roughly 35%. The sample consisted of PBMCs, taken before or after stereotactic body radiation therapy (not recorded which). These receptors were obtained from a donor over 45 with non-small cell lung cancer. Both conserved end residues are part of each CDR3. A D gene is named only where the DNA matches it firmly. A row's size may be missing; if present it is once, few, many or a size class.

size: many; D: NA; J: TRBJ2-1; V: TRBV6-4; length: 16; CDR3: CASSYLTVTTYNEQFF; DNA: TGTGCCAGCAGTTACTTGACAGTTACCACCTACAATGAGCAGTTCTTC
size: NA; D: NA; J: TRBJ2-3; V: TRBV9; length: 13; CDR3: CASNQWGTDTQYF; DNA: TGTGCCAGCAATCAATGGGGGACAGATACGCAGTATTTT
size: medium-sized; D: NA; J: TRBJ2-7; V: TRBV7-2; length: 11; CDR3: CASSSNYEQYF; DNA: TGTGCCAGCAGCTCTAACTACGAGCAGTACTTC
size: many; D: NA; J: TRBJ2-5; V: TRBV18; length: 15; CDR3: CASSPIVPRQETQYF; DNA: TGTGCCAGCTCACCGATTGTTCCTCGCCAAGAGACCCAGTACTTC
size: NA; D: TRBD2; J: TRBJ2-2; V: TRBV19; length: 15; CDR3: CASNLRGGYGGELFF; DNA: TGTGCCAGTAATCTACGCGGGGGGTATGGCGGGGAGCTGTTTTTT
size: NA; D: TRBD1; J: TRBJ2-7; V: TRBV5-1; length: 14; CDR3: CASSSTGTGAEQYF; DNA: TGCGCCAGCAGCTCCACCGGGACAGGGGCCGAGCAGTACTTC
size: many; D: TRBD1; J: TRBJ1-4; V: TRBV6-1; length: 15; CDR3: CASRTVGQTNEKLFF; DNA: TGTGCCAGCAGGACGGTGGGACAGACTAATGAAAAACTGTTTTTT
size: many; D: TRBD1; J: TRBJ1-4; V: TRBV9; length: 17; CDR3: CASSVRDRAIPGEKLFF; DNA: TGTGCCAGCAGCGTCCGGGACAGGGCAATACCGGGTGAAAAACTGTTTTTT
size: many; D: NA; J: TRBJ1-2; V: TRBV5-1; length: 13; CDR3: CASSWDKRNGYTF; DNA: TGCGCCAGCAGTTGGGACAAGCGGAATGGCTACACCTTC
size: many; D: TRBD2; J: TRBJ2-1; V: TRBV15; length: 16; CDR3: CATSREASGSYNEQFF; DNA: TGTGCCACCAGCAGAGAGGCTAGCGGGTCCTACAATGAGCAGTTCTTC
size: NA; D: TRBD2; J: TRBJ2-1; V: TRBV7-9; length: 15; CDR3: CASSLGSGTYNEQFF; DNA: TGTGCCAGCAGCTTAGGTAGCGGGACATACAATGAGCAGTTCTTC
size: many; D: NA; J: TRBJ2-1; V: TRBV4-1; length: 16; CDR3: CASSQDEADPGDEQFF; DNA: TGCGCCAGCAGCCAAGATGAGGCGGACCCGGGGGATGAGCAGTTCTTC
size: many; D: NA; J: TRBJ1-1; V: TRBV7-2; length: 12; CDR3: CASSFTDTEAFF; DNA: TGTGCCAGCAGCTTCACGGACACTGAAGCTTTCTTT
size: many; D: NA; J: TRBJ1-1; V: TRBV5-1; length: 14; CDR3: CASSQDTSNTEAFF; DNA: TGCGCCAGCAGTCAGGACACCTCGAACACTGAAGCTTTCTTT
size: many; D: NA; J: TRBJ1-1; V: TRBV18; length: 15; CDR3: CASSPPGRKGHSAFF; DNA: TGTGCCAGCTCACCCCCGGGGCGCAAGGGTCATTCAGCTTTCTTT
size: many; D: NA; J: TRBJ1-6; V: TRBV5-6; length: 15; CDR3: CASSLMNGFNSPLHF; DNA: TGTGCCAGCAGCTTGATGAACGGTTTTAATTCACCCCTCCACTTT
size: once; D: TRBD2; J: TRBJ2-1; V: TRBV7-3; length: 13; CDR3: CASSWGGEDEQFF; DNA: TGTGCCAGCAGCTGGGGGGGGGAAGATGAACAGTTCTTC
size: NA; D: NA; J: TRBJ1-2; V: TRBV2; length: 14; CDR3: CASSGGMANYGYTF; DNA: TGTGCCAGCAGTGGAGGGATGGCCAACTATGGCTACACCTTC
size: many; D: NA; J: TRBJ2-1; V: TRBV20-1; length: 13; CDR3: CSATRSGRNEQFF; DNA: TGCAGTGCCACACGCTCAGGACGAAATGAGCAGTTCTTC
size: NA; D: TRBD1; J: TRBJ2-7; V: TRBV12-3/TRBV12-4; length: 14; CDR3: CASSLGTGDNDHYF; DNA: TGTGCCAGCAGTTTAGGGACAGGGGATAACGATCATTACTTC
size: NA; D: NA; J: TRBJ2-6; V: TRBV30; length: 15; CDR3: CDCSSGVRGANVMTF; DNA: TGTGACTGTTCCTCAGGGGTCCGTGGGGCCAACGTCATGACTTTC
size: many; D: TRBD2; J: TRBJ2-3; V: TRBV10-2; length: 16; CDR3: CASSEGGLAGGDTQYF; DNA: TGCGCCAGCAGTGAGGGGGGACTAGCGGGAGGAGATACGCAGTATTTT
size: many; D: NA; J: TRBJ1-6; V: TRBV6-5; length: 15; CDR3: CASSYSGEEGSPLHF; DNA: TGTGCCAGCAGTTACTCTGGAGAGGAAGGCTCACCCCTCCACTTT
size: NA; D: NA; J: TRBJ2-7; V: TRBV7-7; length: 13; CDR3: CASSLSRTREQYF; DNA: TGTGCTAGCAGCTTATCCCGTACGAGGGAGCAGTACTTC
size: many; D: NA; J: TRBJ2-5; V: TRBV27; length: 13; CDR3: CASSLWGGETQYF; DNA: TGTGCCAGCAGTTTATGGGGCGGGGAGACCCAGTACTTC
size: once; D: NA; J: TRBJ2-7; V: TRBV27; length: 16; CDR3: CASSLSRGTLPWEQYF; DNA: TGTGCCAGCAGCTTGAGCAGGGGAACATTACCATGGGAGCAGTACTTC
size: many; D: NA; J: TRBJ1-3; V: TRBV3-1; length: 13; CDR3: CASSQGAGNTIYF; DNA: TGTGCCAGCAGCCAAGGGGCAGGAAACACCATATATTTT
size: once; D: NA; J: TRBJ1-2; V: TRBV6-5; length: 14; CDR3: CASSYSGGNYGYTF; DNA: TGTGCCAGCAGTTACTCCGGGGGCAACTATGGCTACACCTTC
size: medium-sized; D: NA; J: TRBJ2-3; V: TRBV12-3/TRBV12-4; length: 14; CDR3: CASSFVSSTDTQYF; DNA: TGTGCCAGCAGTTTTGTCTCCAGCACAGATACGCAGTATTTT
size: once; D: NA; J: TRBJ2-1; V: TRBV11-2; length: 14; CDR3: CASSSTSGANEQFF; DNA: TGTGCCAGCAGCTCCACCTCTGGGGCCAATGAGCAGTTCTTC
size: NA; D: NA; J: TRBJ1-6; V: TRBV7-2; length: 15; CDR3: CASIFSGGCDSPLHF; DNA: TGTGCCAGCATCTTCTCTGGGGGATGTGATTCACCCCTCCACTTT
size: NA; D: NA; J: TRBJ2-1; V: TRBV12-3/TRBV12-4; length: 15; CDR3: CASSRFSSSYNEQFF; DNA: TGTGCCAGCAGCCGTTTTTCTAGCTCCTACAATGAGCAGTTCTTC
size: many; D: NA; J: TRBJ1-5; V: TRBV6-1; length: 17; CDR3: CASSPTGLDRLDQPQHF; DNA: TGTGCCAGCTCCCCCACGGGATTAGACAGGCTGGATCAGCCCCAGCATTTT
size: NA; D: NA; J: TRBJ2-7; V: TRBV30; length: 13; CDR3: CALEGRPSYEQYF; DNA: TGTGCCCTGGAGGGCAGGCCCTCCTACGAGCAGTACTTC
size: many; D: TRBD2; J: TRBJ2-7; V: TRBV6-8; length: 14; CDR3: CASRTSGPAYEQYF; DNA: TGTGCCAGCAGGACTAGCGGGCCAGCCTACGAGCAGTACTTC
size: NA; D: NA; J: TRBJ2-1; V: TRBV28; length: 11; CDR3: CASCPANEHFF; DNA: TGTGCCAGCTGTCCGGCTAATGAGCATTTCTTC
size: many; D: TRBD1; J: TRBJ1-1; V: TRBV20-1; length: 14; CDR3: CSATRQGLNTEAFF; DNA: TGCAGTGCTACCCGACAGGGACTGAACACTGAAGCTTTCTTT
size: NA; D: NA; J: TRBJ1-2; V: TRBV19; length: 12; CDR3: CASSIRGYGYTF; DNA: TGTGCCAGTAGTATACGGGGCTATGGCTACACCTTC
size: medium-sized; D: TRBD1; J: TRBJ2-7; V: TRBV5-1; length: 15; CDR3: CASSTDRTSRYEQYF; DNA: TGCGCCAGCAGCACGGACAGGACCTCTCGTTACGAGCAGTACTTC
size: NA; D: NA; J: TRBJ2-1; V: TRBV12-5; length: 16; CDR3: CSSGSRDPEDYNEQFF; DNA: TGTTCTAGTGGTTCCAGAGACCCTGAGGATTACAATGAGCAGTTCTTC
size: NA; D: TRBD1; J: TRBJ2-7; V: TRBV6-2/TRBV6-3; length: 14; CDR3: CASSPGDSSYEQYF; DNA: TGTGCCAGCAGCCCCGGGGACAGCTCCTACGAGCAGTACTTC
size: many; D: TRBD2; J: TRBJ2-3; V: TRBV30; length: 14; CDR3: CAALLAASTDTQYF; DNA: TGTGCCGCCCTACTAGCGGCAAGCACAGATACGCAGTATTTT
size: NA; D: NA; J: TRBJ1-2; V: TRBV11-3; length: 14; CDR3: CASSLDGTYYGYTF; DNA: TGTGCCAGCAGCTTAGATGGGACCTACTATGGCTACACCTTC
size: NA; D: NA; J: TRBJ1-6; V: TRBV6-1; length: 14; CDR3: CAIRTVGGIAPLHF; DNA: TGTGCCATTCGGACAGTCGGGGGGATAGCACCCCTCCACTTT
size: many; D: TRBD1; J: TRBJ2-7; V: TRBV2; length: 14; CDR3: CASNLGQESYEQYF; DNA: TGTGCCAGCAATCTTGGACAGGAGTCCTACGAGCAGTACTTC
size: many; D: NA; J: TRBJ2-5; V: TRBV5-1; length: 15; CDR3: CASSPGVHYQETQYF; DNA: TGCGCCAGCAGCCCCGGTGTGCACTACCAAGAGACCCAGTACTTC
size: many; D: NA; J: TRBJ2-6; V: TRBV5-4; length: 14; CDR3: CASSLGYGANVLTF; DNA: TGTGCCAGCAGCTTGGGTTATGGGGCCAACGTCCTGACTTTC
size: NA; D: NA; J: TRBJ2-2; V: TRBV6-9; length: 14; CDR3: CASSFGRSGGELFF; DNA: TGTGCCAGCAGTTTCGGACGGTCCGGTGGGGAGCTGTTTTTT
size: few; D: NA; J: TRBJ2-1; V: TRBV4-1; length: 14; CDR3: CASSQERTDNEQFF; DNA: TGCGCCAGCAGCCAAGAAAGAACAGACAATGAGCAGTTCTTC
size: NA; D: TRBD1; J: TRBJ2-5; V: TRBV19; length: 15; CDR3: CASIPQGGGQQTQYF; DNA: TGTGCCAGTATACCCCAAGGGGGCGGACAACAGACCCAGTACTTC
size: few; D: TRBD1; J: TRBJ2-7; V: TRBV6-1; length: 16; CDR3: CAGSPGTGKSSYEHYF; DNA: TGTGCCGGCAGTCCCGGGACAGGGAAAAGCTCCTACGAGCATTACTTC
size: few; D: TRBD1; J: TRBJ2-7; V: TRBV10-1; length: 13; CDR3: CASSRDRVGEQYF; DNA: TGCGCCAGCAGCCGGGACAGGGTAGGCGAGCAGTACTTC
size: NA; D: NA; J: TRBJ1-2; V: TRBV30; length: 12; CDR3: CAWSKGGDGYTF; DNA: TGTGCCTGGAGTAAGGGTGGCGATGGCTACACCTTC
size: NA; D: TRBD2; J: TRBJ2-3; V: TRBV20-1; length: 13; CDR3: CSALGLASDTQYF; DNA: TGCAGTGCACTGGGACTAGCATCAGATACGCAGTATTTT
size: NA; D: NA; J: TRBJ2-3; V: TRBV7-3; length: 17; CDR3: CASSPPAGAGHTDTQYF; DNA: TGTGCCAGCAGCCCCCCCGCGGGGGCAGGCCACACAGATACGCAGTATTTT
size: NA; D: NA; J: TRBJ2-3; V: TRBV7-3; length: 14; CDR3: CASSPGLNEDTQYF; DNA: TGTGCCAGCAGCCCGGGACTGAACGAAGATACGCAGTATTTT
size: many; D: TRBD2; J: TRBJ2-5; V: TRBV7-7; length: 14; CDR3: CASSGAGPQETQYF; DNA: TGTGCTAGCAGCGGGGCGGGACCACAAGAGACCCAGTACTTC